This T cell receptor beta chain was captured by sequencing in a study of blood T cell repertoires in COVID-19. Study overall: Some COVID-19 samples were acute and others convalescent; all came from the United States, Italy and Spain. Sources were T cells, B-cell-depleted T cells, or PBMCs; the material itself was cDNA or gDNA.

Authors' methods: Estimation of nucleated cell counts was performed using reference gene primer amplification. The assay was immunoSEQ multiplex PCR, and TCRdb's table has in-frame clones only and misses some. That table supplies the V and J calls and clone size; D and trimming were determined from the DNA. This sample yields 210,000 or so clones, of which over 80% are seen a single time; about 1.3% belongs to the top ten. After removal of 4 bases from V and 3 bases from J, the junction contained 10 bases not matched to a gene. The germline CDR1 and CDR2 sequences are ENHRY and SYGVKD. This CDR3 has 16 amino acids. A Seattle source enrolled patients during active infection and followed them longitudinally.

The sequenced sample consisted of peripheral blood. The sequence came from a woman in her 30s with COVID-19, enrolled during active disease. The rearrangement uses TRBV10-3 and TRBJ2-7, with 9 bases that match TRBD1. The CDR3 coding sequence is TGTGCCATCAGTGGGAATGCGGGACAGGGAGGCTACGAGCAGTACTTC. Translation: CAISGNAGQGGYEQYF.